The present entry profiles one T cell receptor beta chain with its context. The sample originates from a study of response to subunit inactivated influenza vaccine. J gave up 6 bases and V 6 bases, and 4 bases lay outside the gene matches. There are 12 residues in the CDR3. A single record per CDR3 protein comes from TCRdb applying MiXCR to the RT-PCR reads. The sample yields around 480,000 distinct CDR3 sequences, 16% seen once. This rearrangement joins TRBV12-3 or TRBV12-4 to TRBJ1-1; TRBD1 matches 7 bases. The sample consisted of CD4+ T cells sorted from PBMCs, taken less than 30 months after vaccination. This receptor was identified in a man between 50 and 69 years old who received an inactivated influenza vaccine. In DNA, the CDR3 is TGTGCCAGCAGACGGGACAGATCTGAAGCTTTCTTT. Translation: CASRRDRSEAFF.